Described below is a single T cell receptor (beta chain) sequence and its context. Other DNA sequences within the sample encode an identical CDR3. The data derive from a study of PD-L1 blockade in urothelial cancer. Time point of the sample: pretreatment peripheral blood. Clones were read by immunoSEQ multiplex PCR, and TCRdb kept only the in-frame ones, dropping some. The sample consists of about 95,000 clones, 90% of them appearing once. CDR1 and CDR2 from the germline V gene are SGHRS and YFSETQ. The CDR3 loop spans 16 amino acids. The V and J ends lost 4 bases and 3 bases, in that order; junction bases with no gene match: 8.

The specimen was PBMCs, collected around atezolizumab (anti-PD-L1) treatment. The chain links TRBV5-1 to TRBJ2-2; 8 bases map to TRBD2. The TCR was taken from a man in his fifties or sixties with urothelial cancer. Here the CDR3 reads CASSPSAGVDTGELFF. The CDR3 region has the DNA TGCGCCAGCAGCCCCTCAGCGGGAGTGGACACCGGGGAGCTGTTTTTT.